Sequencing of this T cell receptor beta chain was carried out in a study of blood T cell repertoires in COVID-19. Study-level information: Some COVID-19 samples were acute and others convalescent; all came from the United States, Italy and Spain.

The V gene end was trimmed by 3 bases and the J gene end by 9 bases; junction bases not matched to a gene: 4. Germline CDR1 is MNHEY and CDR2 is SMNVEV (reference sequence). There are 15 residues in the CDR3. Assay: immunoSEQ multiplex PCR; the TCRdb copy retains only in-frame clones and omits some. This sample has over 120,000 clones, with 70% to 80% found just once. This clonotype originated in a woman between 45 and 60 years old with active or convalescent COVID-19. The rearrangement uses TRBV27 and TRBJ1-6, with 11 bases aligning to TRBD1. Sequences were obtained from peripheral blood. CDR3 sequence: CASSFTGTGGSPLHF. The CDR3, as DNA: TGTGCCAGCAGTTTCACCGGGACAGGGGGTTCACCCCTCCACTTT.